Described below is a single T cell receptor beta chain sequence and its context. Its antigen has not been determined. The record has no base qualities; no much larger clone is one base away. The sample comes from a study of blood T cells in healthy people across ages (dated by TCRdb to between 2014 and 2016). The study in broad terms: In model experiments, roughly one uniquely barcoded TCR beta cDNA molecule per two T cells was captured by template switching. To avoid experimental bias, donors of different ages were spread randomly across the sequencing lanes. The study measured age-related changes in TCR beta repertoire diversity using deep sequencing normalized with unique cDNA molecular identifiers. Four age groups were formed from the donors: young (average approximately 16 years), middle-aged (approximately 40), aged (around 62) and long-lived (more than 75). The study analyzed two additional independent replicas of 1 million unique cDNA reads from the same blood draw for two donors, one aged 18 to 30 and one aged 80 or older.

Points the paper makes about the study in general: Compared with the aged group, the long-lived group had more naive CD4+ T cells, fewer expanded clones and increased TCR diversity, suggesting age selection. There was a strong correlation between observed TCR beta diversity and the percentage of naive T cells measured by flow cytometry. Because the CMV infection status of the donors was unknown, age-related changes in expanded clonotypes may potentially have been confounded. Observed TCR beta diversity per million T cells fell roughly linearly with age, and a significant reduction was already apparent by age around 44. Bulk unsorted PBMC profiling prevented conclusive comparison of naive and antigen-experienced compartments. Estimates of total diversity based on one million sequenced T cells were considered lower bounds and underestimates.

Donors were about 36 systemically healthy Caucasian individuals from Russia aged roughly 6 to 100 years. About 10 milliliters of peripheral blood were drawn from each donor into EDTA-treated Vacutainer tubes. Ficoll-Paque density-gradient centrifugation was used to isolate PBMCs, with at least 7 million per sample. Total RNA, at least 5 micrograms per sample, was extracted from PBMCs with Trizol reagent. The percentages of naive CD45RAhigh/CD27high T cells were determined by flow cytometry on a PBMC aliquot from every donor. The library was prepared using 5' RACE. The reads were generated on an Illumina HiSeq 2500. A second PCR of roughly 6 to 12 cycles was run with a J-beta primer mix and a sample-barcoded 5' primer. A template-switch 5' adaptor carrying 12 random nucleotides introduced a unique molecular identifier onto each TCR beta cDNA molecule. Each sample yielded at least 2.5 million CDR3-containing paired-end reads. First-strand cDNA was synthesized from all RNA with the Mint cDNA synthesis kit, primed by a TRBC-specific oligonucleotide. After uracil-DNA glycosylase treatment, a first 18-cycle PCR used universal primers M1SS and BC2_uni_R on all cDNA. As for the authors' bioinformatics: Normalization of each sample was performed by random selection of 1 million high-quality reads, each carrying a distinct molecular identifier. Reads sharing molecular identifiers were discarded rather than binned into consensus sequences. MiTCR, set to a Q25 quality threshold and the strictest error-elimination algorithm, was used for CDR3 identification, clonotype clustering and error correction. A nonparametric unseen species model with Euler transformation was used to estimate a lower bound on total TCR beta diversity. TCRdb handled the public reads itself, with Q25 trimming in fastp and clone calling in MiXCR, and kept productive beta chains. Each record represents a unique CDR3 protein, reported with the most common genes and DNA among its rows. These V and J calls derive from TCRdb rather than the authors' analysis. In this sample the table shows roughly 730,000 distinct CDR3 sequences, roughly three fifths of which occur a single time. The ten top clones hold roughly 25% of the sample.

This clonotype was sampled from a man aged 40-50 years in good health. The material sequenced was blood.

CDR3 sequence: CASSIPPVTGTEAFF. The nucleotide sequence is TGTGCCAGCTCTATTCCGCCCGTAACCGGAACTGAAGCTTTCTTT. The receptor chain draws on TRBV18 and TRBJ1-1, with no D gene named confidently. Looking up the germline V gene yields CDR1 KGHSH and CDR2 LQKENI. The CDR3 goes from the cysteine to the phenylalanine over 15 residues. The read is trimmed to its CDR3 DNA, 45 bases read in frame from base 1. V is reduced by 6 bases and J by 5 bases, leaving a spacing of 19 bases between them.